This T cell receptor (beta chain) was documented in a study of radiation and T cells in renal cell carcinoma. Study observations and caveats: From baseline, blood top tumor clonotypes peaked at 2 weeks post-radiation.

CDR1 and CDR2 from the germline V gene are SGHTA and FQGNSA. CDR3 length: 15 amino acids. Trimming took 5 bases from V and 0 from J, leaving 10 bases between them. The time point is: blood 2 weeks post-SBRT. Treatment indicated: 15 Gy SBRT to primary tumor, nephrectomy 4 weeks later. The tumor was a clear cell renal cell carcinoma. Here immunoSEQ multiplex PCR was the method, and the copy in TCRdb shows in-frame clones only, minus some. Found here are more than 75,000 clones, 80% to 90% of them singletons; the top ten hold more than 20%. This clone was found once. What it binds is unknown. The chain recombines TRBV7-2 with TRBJ2-2; D possibly matches TRBD1 or TRBD2 (5 bases each). This receptor was identified in a woman aged 50 to 60 with renal cell carcinoma. The sample here was blood, taken from a patient whose treatment included radiotherapy and nephrectomy. CDR3 region: CASSPSGPNTGELFF. The CDR3, as DNA: TGTGCCAGCAGCCCCTCGGGGCCGAACACCGGGGAGCTGTTTTTT.